This paragraph covers one T cell receptor (beta chain) sequence. Its antigen is undetermined. UMI-labeled TRB cDNA libraries were prepared by 5' RACE. No DNA is given; TCRdb re-called the 5' RACE reads and lists each CDR3 protein once. The repertoire table contains about 92,000 distinct CDR3 sequences. This specimen comes from a study of CXCR3-negative and CXCR3-positive naive CD8 T cells. Study background: Around 130 million TRB reads were obtained overall (about 1.5 +/- 0.3 million per library). Study results and limitations: Memory CD8+ cells showed much lower diversity, while both naive subsets displayed comparably high diversity. Comparison of naive CXCR3-negative and CXCR3-positive cells revealed similar TRBV-TRBJ usage, while memory cells differed.

Germline V gene data show CDR1 as LGHNA and CDR2 as YNFKEQ. The length of the CDR3 is 16 residues. This clonotype was obtained from a human donor in good health. Some clones in this sample may be carry-over from other donors' samples. This sequence joins TRBV4-2 and TRBJ2-5; TCRdb indicates TRBD1, and absent DNA this call remains unverified. Sample: naive CXCR3- CD8+ T cells from blood. Subset in this sample: CD45RO-CCR7+CD27+CD95- naive CD8+ T cells lacking CXCR3 (TNR3-). The CDR3 reads CASSQAPGRTQETQYF.